This T cell receptor (beta chain) was profiled in a study of OX40 agonist ivuxolimab in advanced cancers. Study observations and caveats: CD8+ T cells averaged more expanded clones than CD4+.

Worth noting for this clone: The antigen is undetermined.

CDR3 length: 20 amino acids. Trimming removed 0 bases from V and 5 bases from J; junction bases left unmatched: 16. Germline-derived CDR1 and CDR2 are SGDLS and YYNGEE. The method was immunoSEQ multiplex PCR; TCRdb's version includes in-frame clones alone and lacks a portion of them. This table holds 55,000 to 80,000 clones, about 88% found once. The origin of this receptor is an adult with an advanced solid tumor such as melanoma, head and neck, liver or kidney cancer. This chain joins TRBV9 and TRBJ2-5, with 13 bases lining up with TRBD2. Sample: CD4+ or CD8+ T cells sorted from blood, taken in a trial of the OX40 agonist ivuxolimab. The CDR3 is CASSVDAAGLAGEGRETQYF. As DNA, the CDR3 is TGTGCCAGCAGCGTAGACGCCGCTGGACTAGCGGGAGAGGGAAGGGAGACCCAGTACTTC. Together with reference TRBV9 and TRBJ2-5, the CDR3 gives the full variable domain: DSGVTQTPKHLITATGQRVTLRCSPRSGDLSVYWYQQSLDQGLQFLIQYYNGEERAKGNILERFSAQQFPDLHSELNLSSLELGDSALYFCASSVDAAGLAGEGRETQYFGPGTRLLVL.